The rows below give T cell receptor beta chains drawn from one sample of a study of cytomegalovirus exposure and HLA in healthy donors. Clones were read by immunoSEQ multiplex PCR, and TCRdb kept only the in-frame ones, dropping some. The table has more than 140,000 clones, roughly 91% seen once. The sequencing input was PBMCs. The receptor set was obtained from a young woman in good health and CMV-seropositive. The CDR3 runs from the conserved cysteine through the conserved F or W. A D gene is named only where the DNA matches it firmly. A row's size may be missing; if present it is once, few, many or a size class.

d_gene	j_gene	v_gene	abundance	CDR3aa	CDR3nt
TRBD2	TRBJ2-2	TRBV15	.	CATSSGNSGTPGELFF	TGTGCCACCAGCAGTGGCAATAGCGGGACCCCCGGGGAGCTGTTTTTT
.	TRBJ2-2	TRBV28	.	CASSLGGGNTGELFF	TGTGCCAGCAGTTTAGGAGGGGGCAACACCGGGGAGCTGTTTTTT
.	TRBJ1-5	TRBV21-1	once	CASSKGLGGQPQHF	TGTGCCAGCAGCAAGGGATTGGGGGGTCAGCCCCAGCATTTT
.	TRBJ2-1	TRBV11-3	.	CASSFALQDEQFF	TGTGCCAGCAGCTTTGCTCTTCAGGATGAGCAGTTCTTC
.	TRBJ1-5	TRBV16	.	CASSQSGASNQPQHF	TGTGCCAGCAGCCAATCGGGGGCTAGCAATCAGCCCCAGCATTTT
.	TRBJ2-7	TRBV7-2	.	CASSLSTDSYEQYF	TGTGCCAGCAGCTTAAGTACAGACTCCTACGAGCAGTACTTC
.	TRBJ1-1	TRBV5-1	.	CASSPAGHLNTEAFF	TGCGCCAGCAGCCCCGCCGGACACCTGAACACTGAAGCTTTCTTT
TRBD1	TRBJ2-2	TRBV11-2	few	CASSRDRVAGELFF	TGTGCCAGCAGCCGGGACAGGGTCGCCGGGGAGCTGTTTTTT
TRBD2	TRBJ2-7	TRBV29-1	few	CSAGTSATYEQYF	TGCAGCGCTGGGACTAGCGCCACCTACGAGCAGTACTTC
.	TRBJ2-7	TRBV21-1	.	CASSVRTSGKYEQYF	TGTGCCAGCAGCGTGCGGACTAGCGGGAAATACGAGCAGTACTTC
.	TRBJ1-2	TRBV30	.	CAGAGVYGYTF	TGTGCCGGAGCAGGGGTCTATGGCTACACCTTC
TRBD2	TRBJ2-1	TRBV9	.	CASSAGLANNEQFF	TGTGCCAGCAGCGCCGGACTAGCGAACAATGAGCAGTTCTTC
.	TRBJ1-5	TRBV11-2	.	CASSLDADQPQHF	TGTGCCAGCAGCTTAGATGCGGATCAGCCCCAGCATTTT
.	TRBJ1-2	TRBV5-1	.	CASSFRVGLNYGYTF	TGCGCCAGCAGCTTCAGGGTTGGGCTCAACTATGGCTACACCTTC
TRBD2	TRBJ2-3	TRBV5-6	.	CASSFYGRAGVDTQYF	TGTGCCAGCAGCTTTTACGGGAGGGCCGGGGTAGATACGCAGTATTTT
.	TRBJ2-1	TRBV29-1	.	CSAFDVRGNEQFF	TGCAGCGCCTTCGACGTCCGCGGAAATGAGCAGTTCTTC
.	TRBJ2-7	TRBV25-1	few	CASTKTSLGAYEQYF	TGTGCCAGCACCAAGACTTCCCTTGGTGCCTACGAGCAGTACTTC
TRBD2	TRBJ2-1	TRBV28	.	CASSGGSGISEQFF	TGTGCCAGCAGCGGTGGTAGCGGGATCAGTGAGCAGTTCTTC
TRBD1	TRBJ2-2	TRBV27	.	CASSVYRGGELFF	TGTGCCAGCAGTGTCTACAGGGGAGGGGAGCTGTTTTTT
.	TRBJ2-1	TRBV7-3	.	CASSLDAVTNEQFF	TGTGCCAGCAGCTTAGACGCGGTAACCAATGAGCAGTTCTTC
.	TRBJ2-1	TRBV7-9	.	CASSLVVGSNEQFF	TGTGCCAGCAGCTTAGTGGTCGGGAGCAATGAGCAGTTCTTC
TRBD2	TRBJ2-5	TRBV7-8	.	CASSQRAAGGRETQYF	TGTGCCAGCAGCCAGCGAGCAGCGGGAGGCCGAGAGACCCAGTACTTC
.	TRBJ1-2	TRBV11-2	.	CASSKEAALYGYTF	TGTGCCAGCAGCAAAGAGGCGGCCCTCTATGGCTACACCTTC
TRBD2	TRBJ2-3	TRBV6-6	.	CASSGQTSGSTDTQYF	TGTGCCAGCAGTGGCCAGACTAGCGGGAGTACAGATACGCAGTATTTT
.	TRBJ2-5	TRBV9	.	CASSVGIGGGQETQYF	TGTGCCAGCAGCGTAGGGATAGGGGGAGGGCAAGAGACCCAGTACTTC
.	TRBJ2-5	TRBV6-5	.	CASSYSTGIETQYF	TGTGCCAGCAGTTACTCAACAGGGATAGAGACCCAGTACTTC
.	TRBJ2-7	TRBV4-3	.	CASSRGEGREGYEQYF	TGCGCCAGCAGCCGAGGCGAGGGTCGGGAAGGCTACGAGCAGTACTTC
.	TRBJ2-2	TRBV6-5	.	CASTSNTGELFF	TGTGCCAGCACCTCGAACACCGGGGAGCTGTTTTTT
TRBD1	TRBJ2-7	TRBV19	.	CASSSRTGYSSYEQYF	TGTGCCAGTAGTTCTCGGACAGGGTATTCTTCCTACGAGCAGTACTTC
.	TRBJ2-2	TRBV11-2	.	CASRTEGDRTGELFF	TGTGCCAGCAGGACAGAGGGGGATAGGACCGGGGAGCTGTTTTTT
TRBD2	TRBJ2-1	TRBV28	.	CASSPLAGGPREQFF	TGTGCCAGCAGTCCTCTAGCGGGAGGGCCCCGGGAGCAGTTCTTC
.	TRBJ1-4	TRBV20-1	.	CSASGGEKLFF	TGCAGCGCTAGTGGGGGGGAAAAACTGTTTTTT
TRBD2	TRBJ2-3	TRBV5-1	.	CASSLLAGSTDTQYF	TGCGCCAGCAGCTTACTAGCGGGATCCACAGATACGCAGTATTTT
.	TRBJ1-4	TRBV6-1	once	CASSYAGEKLFF	TGTGCCAGCAGTTATGCCGGTGAAAAACTGTTTTTT
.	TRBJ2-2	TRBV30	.	CAWTPRGTVGGELFF	TGTGCCTGGACCCCCCGAGGGACTGTCGGCGGGGAGCTGTTTTTT
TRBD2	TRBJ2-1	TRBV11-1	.	CASSPGLAGINEQFF	TGTGCCAGCAGCCCGGGACTAGCGGGAATCAATGAGCAGTTCTTC
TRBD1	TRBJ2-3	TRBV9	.	CASSPGTGLNTQYF	TGTGCCAGCAGTCCCGGGACAGGGTTAAATACGCAGTATTTT
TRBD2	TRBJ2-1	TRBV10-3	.	CAISEEASGRNEQFF	TGTGCCATCAGTGAGGAGGCTAGCGGGAGGAATGAGCAGTTCTTC
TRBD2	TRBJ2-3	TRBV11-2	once	CASSLGLAGGTDTQYF	TGTGCCAGCAGCTTAGGTCTAGCGGGAGGCACAGATACGCAGTATTTT
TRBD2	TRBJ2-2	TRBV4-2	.	CASSQDSGGDTGELFF	TGTGCCAGCAGCCAAGATAGCGGGGGGGACACCGGGGAGCTGTTTTTT